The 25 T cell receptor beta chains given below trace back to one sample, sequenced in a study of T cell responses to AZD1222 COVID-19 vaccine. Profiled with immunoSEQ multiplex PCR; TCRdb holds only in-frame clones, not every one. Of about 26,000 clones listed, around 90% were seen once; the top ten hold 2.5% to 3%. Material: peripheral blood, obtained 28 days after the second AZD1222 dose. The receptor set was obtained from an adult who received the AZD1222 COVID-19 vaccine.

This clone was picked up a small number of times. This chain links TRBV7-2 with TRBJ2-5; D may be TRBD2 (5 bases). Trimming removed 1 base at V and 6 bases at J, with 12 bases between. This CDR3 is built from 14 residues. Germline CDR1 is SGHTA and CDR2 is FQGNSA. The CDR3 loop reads CASSLVGSAKTQYF. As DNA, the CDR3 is TGTGCCAGCAGCTTAGTGGGTAGCGCGAAGACCCAGTACTTC.

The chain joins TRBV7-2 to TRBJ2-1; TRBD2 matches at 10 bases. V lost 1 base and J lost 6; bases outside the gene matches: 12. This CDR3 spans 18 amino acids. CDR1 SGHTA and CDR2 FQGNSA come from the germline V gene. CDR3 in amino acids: CASSLGPSGGSTGNEQFF. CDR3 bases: TGTGCCAGCAGCTTAGGGCCTAGCGGGGGTAGTACGGGCAATGAGCAGTTCTTC.

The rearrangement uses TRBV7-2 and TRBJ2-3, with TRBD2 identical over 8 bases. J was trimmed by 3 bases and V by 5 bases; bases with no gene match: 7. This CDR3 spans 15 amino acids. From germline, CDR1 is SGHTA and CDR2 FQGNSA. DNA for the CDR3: TGTGCCAGCAGCCTACGGGGGGGCAGGACAGATACGCAGTATTTT. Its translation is CASSLRGGRTDTQYF.

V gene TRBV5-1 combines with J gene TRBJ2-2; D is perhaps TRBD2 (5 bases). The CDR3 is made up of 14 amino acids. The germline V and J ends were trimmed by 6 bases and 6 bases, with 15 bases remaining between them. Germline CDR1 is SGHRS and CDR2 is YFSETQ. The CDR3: CASMEEGLSGELFF. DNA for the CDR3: TGCGCCAGCATGGAAGAGGGTCTATCCGGGGAGCTGTTTTTT. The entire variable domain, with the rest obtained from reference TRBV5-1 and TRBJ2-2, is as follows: KAGVTQTPRYLIKTRGQQVTLSCSPISGHRSVSWYQQTPGQGLQFLFEYFSETQRNKGNFPGRFSGRQFSNSRSEMNVSTLELGDSALYLCASMEEGLSGELFFGEGSRLTVL.

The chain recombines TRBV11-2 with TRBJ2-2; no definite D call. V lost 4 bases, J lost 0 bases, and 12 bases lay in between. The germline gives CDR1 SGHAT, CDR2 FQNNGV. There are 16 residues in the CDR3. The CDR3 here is CASSSLVMANTGELFF. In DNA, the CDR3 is TGTGCCAGCAGCTCACTCGTGATGGCGAACACCGGGGAGCTGTTTTTT.

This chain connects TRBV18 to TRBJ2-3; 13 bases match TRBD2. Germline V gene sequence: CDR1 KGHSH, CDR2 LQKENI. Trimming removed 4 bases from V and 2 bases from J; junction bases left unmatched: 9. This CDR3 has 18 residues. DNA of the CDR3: TGTGCCAGCTCACTGACCCTACTAGCGGGGGGGCCCACAGATACGCAGTATTTT. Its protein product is CASSLTLLAGGPTDTQYF.

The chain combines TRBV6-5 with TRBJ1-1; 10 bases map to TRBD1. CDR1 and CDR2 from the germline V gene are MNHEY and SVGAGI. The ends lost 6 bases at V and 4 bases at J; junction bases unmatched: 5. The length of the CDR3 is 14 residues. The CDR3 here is CASRRQGAVTEAFF. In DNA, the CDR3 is TGTGCCAGCAGGAGACAGGGGGCGGTCACTGAAGCTTTCTTT.

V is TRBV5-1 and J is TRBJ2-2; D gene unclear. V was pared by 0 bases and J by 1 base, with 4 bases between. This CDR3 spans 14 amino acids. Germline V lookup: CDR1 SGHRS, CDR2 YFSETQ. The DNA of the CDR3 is TGCGCCAGCAGCTTGGAACAGAACACCGGGGAGCTGTTTTTT. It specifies CASSLEQNTGELFF.

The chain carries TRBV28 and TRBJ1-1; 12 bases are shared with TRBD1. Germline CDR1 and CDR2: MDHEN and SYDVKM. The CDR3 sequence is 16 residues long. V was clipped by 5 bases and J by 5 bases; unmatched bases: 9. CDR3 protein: CASSIGTGGAWTEAFF. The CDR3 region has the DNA TGTGCCAGCAGTATCGGGACAGGGGGCGCTTGGACTGAAGCTTTCTTT. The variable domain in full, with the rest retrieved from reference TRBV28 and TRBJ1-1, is DVKVTQSSRYLVKRTGEKVFLECVQDMDHENMFWYRQDPGLGLRLIYFSYDVKMKEKGDIPEGYSVSREKKERFSLILESASTNQTSMYLCASSIGTGGAWTEAFFGQGTRLTVV.

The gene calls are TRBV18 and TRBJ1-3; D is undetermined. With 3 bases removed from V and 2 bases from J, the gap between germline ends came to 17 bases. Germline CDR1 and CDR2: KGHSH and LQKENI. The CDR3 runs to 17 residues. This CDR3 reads CASSPAAIARTGNTIYF. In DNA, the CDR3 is TGTGCCAGCTCACCTGCCGCGATCGCGCGTACTGGAAACACCATATATTTT.

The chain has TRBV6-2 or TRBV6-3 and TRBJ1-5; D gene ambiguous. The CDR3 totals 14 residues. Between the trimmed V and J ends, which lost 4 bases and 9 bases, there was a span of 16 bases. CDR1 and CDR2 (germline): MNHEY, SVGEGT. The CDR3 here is CASSSAGLIGPQHF. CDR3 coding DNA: TGTGCCAGCAGTTCCGCCGGGTTAATTGGGCCCCAGCATTTT.

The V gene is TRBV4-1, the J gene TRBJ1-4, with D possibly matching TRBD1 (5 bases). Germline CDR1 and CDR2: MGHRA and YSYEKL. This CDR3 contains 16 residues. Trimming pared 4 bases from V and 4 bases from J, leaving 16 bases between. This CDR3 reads CASSLPQGEGNEKLFF. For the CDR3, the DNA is TGCGCCAGCAGCCTACCCCAAGGGGAGGGTAATGAAAAACTGTTTTTT.

The CDR3 sequence is CASSSTAQVVDGYTF. Written as DNA, the CDR3 is TGCGCCAGCAGCTCGACCGCTCAGGTGGTCGATGGCTACACCTTC. V and J are TRBV5-1 and TRBJ1-2; D unclear. Germline values: CDR1 SGHRS, CDR2 YFSETQ. Trimming removed 3 bases at V and 6 bases at J, with 18 bases between. The CDR3 covers 15 residues.

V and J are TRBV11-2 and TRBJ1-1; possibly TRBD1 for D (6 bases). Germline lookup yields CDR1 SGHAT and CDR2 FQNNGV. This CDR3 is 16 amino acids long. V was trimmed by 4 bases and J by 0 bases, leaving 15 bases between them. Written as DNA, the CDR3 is TGTGCCAGCAGCTATAGCTCCGGGACAATGAACACTGAAGCTTTCTTT. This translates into CASSYSSGTMNTEAFF.

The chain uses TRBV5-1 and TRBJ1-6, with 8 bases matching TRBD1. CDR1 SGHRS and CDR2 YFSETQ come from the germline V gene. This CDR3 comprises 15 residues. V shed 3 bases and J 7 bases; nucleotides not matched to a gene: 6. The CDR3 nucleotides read TGCGCCAGCAGCTCTTCGACAGGGGCCAATTCACCCCTCCACTTT. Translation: CASSSSTGANSPLHF. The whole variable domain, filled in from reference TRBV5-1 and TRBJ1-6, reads KAGVTQTPRYLIKTRGQQVTLSCSPISGHRSVSWYQQTPGQGLQFLFEYFSETQRNKGNFPGRFSGRQFSNSRSEMNVSTLELGDSALYLCASSSSTGANSPLHFGNGTRLTVT.

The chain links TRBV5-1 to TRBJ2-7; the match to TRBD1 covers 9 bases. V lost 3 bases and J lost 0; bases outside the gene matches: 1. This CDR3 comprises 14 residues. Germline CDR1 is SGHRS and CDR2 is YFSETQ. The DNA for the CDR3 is TGCGCCAGCAGCTCGGGACAGGGCTCCTACGAGCAGTACTTC. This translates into CASSSGQGSYEQYF. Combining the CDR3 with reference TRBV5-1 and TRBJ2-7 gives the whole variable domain KAGVTQTPRYLIKTRGQQVTLSCSPISGHRSVSWYQQTPGQGLQFLFEYFSETQRNKGNFPGRFSGRQFSNSRSEMNVSTLELGDSALYLCASSSGQGSYEQYFGPGTRLTVT.

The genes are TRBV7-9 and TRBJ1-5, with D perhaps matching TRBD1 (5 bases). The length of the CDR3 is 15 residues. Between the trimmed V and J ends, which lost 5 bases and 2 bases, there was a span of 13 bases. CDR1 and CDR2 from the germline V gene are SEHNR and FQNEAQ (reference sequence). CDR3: CASSQDSSGNQPQHF. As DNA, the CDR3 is TGTGCCAGCAGCCAAGACAGTTCGGGCAATCAGCCCCAGCATTTT.

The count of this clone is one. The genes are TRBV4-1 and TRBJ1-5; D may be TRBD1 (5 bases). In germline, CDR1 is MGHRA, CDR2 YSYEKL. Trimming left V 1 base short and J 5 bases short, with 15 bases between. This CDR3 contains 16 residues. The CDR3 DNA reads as TGCGCCAGCAGCCAAGTGGAGACCCGAGGGGATCAGCCCCAGCATTTT. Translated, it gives CASSQVETRGDQPQHF.

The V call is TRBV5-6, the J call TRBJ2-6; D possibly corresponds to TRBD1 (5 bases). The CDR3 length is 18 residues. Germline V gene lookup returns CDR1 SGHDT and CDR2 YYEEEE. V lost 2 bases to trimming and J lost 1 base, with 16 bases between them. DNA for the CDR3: TGTGCCAGCAGCTTCTTTGACAGTACCTTTTCTGGGGCCAACGTCCTGACTTTC. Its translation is CASSFFDSTFSGANVLTF.

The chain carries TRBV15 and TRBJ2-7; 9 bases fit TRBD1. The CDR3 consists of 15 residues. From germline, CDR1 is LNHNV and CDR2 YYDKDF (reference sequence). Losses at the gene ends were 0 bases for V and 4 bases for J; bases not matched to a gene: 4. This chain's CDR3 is CATSRDGTGLYEQYF. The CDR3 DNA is TGTGCCACCAGCAGAGATGGGACAGGGTTATACGAGCAGTACTTC.

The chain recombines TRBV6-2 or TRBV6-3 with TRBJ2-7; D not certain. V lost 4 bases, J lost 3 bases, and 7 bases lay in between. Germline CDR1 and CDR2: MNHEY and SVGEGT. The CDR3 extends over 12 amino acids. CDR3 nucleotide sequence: TGTGCCAGCAGTTGGACGGGCTACGAGCAGTACTTC. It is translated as CASSWTGYEQYF.

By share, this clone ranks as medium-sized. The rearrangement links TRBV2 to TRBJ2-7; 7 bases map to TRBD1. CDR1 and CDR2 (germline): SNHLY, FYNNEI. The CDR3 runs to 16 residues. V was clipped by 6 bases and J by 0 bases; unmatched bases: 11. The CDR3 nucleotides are TGTGCCAGCAGCGACCCGGGACAGTTGAGCTCCTACGAGCAGTACTTC. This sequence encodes CASSDPGQLSSYEQYF. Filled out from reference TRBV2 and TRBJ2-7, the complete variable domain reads EPEVTQTPSHQVTQMGQEVILRCVPISNHLYFYWYRQILGQKVEFLVSFYNNEISEKSEIFDDQFSVERPDGSNFTLKIRSTKLEDSAMYFCASSDPGQLSSYEQYFGPGTRLTVT.

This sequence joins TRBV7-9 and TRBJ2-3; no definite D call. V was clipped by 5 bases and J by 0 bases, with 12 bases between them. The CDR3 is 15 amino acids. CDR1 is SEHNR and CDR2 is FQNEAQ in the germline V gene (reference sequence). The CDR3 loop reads CASSPPMGSTDTQYF. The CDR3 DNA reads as TGTGCCAGCAGCCCCCCCATGGGTAGCACAGATACGCAGTATTTT.

The CDR3 DNA sequence: TGCGCCAGCAGTCGACTAGCGGGGGGCCCTGCCACAGATACGCAGTATTTT. Translation gives CASSRLAGGPATDTQYF. The J gene is TRBJ2-3, the V gene TRBV23-1; TRBD2 matches 13 bases. TRBV23-1 has ORF status, its function being uncertain. Trimming removed 4 bases from V and 2 bases from J; junction bases left unmatched: 6. This CDR3 is built from 17 residues.

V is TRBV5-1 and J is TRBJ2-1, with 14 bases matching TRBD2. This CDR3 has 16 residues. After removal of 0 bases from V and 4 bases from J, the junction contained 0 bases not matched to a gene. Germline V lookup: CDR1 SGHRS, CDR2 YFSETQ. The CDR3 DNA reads TGCGCCAGCAGCTTGGGGACTAGCGGGGGGTACAATGAGCAGTTCTTC. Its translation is CASSLGTSGGYNEQFF.